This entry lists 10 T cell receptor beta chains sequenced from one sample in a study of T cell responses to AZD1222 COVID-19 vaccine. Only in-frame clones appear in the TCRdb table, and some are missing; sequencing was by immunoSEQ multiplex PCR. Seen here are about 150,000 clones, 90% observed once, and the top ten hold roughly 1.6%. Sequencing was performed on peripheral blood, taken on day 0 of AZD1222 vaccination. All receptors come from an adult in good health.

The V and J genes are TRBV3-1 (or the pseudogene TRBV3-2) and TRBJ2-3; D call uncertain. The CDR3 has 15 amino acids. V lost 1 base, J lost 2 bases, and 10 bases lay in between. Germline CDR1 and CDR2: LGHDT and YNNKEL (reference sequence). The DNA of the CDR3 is TGTGCCAGCAGCCAAGTCGGAAGGGCCACAGATACGCAGTATTTT. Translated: CASSQVGRATDTQYF.

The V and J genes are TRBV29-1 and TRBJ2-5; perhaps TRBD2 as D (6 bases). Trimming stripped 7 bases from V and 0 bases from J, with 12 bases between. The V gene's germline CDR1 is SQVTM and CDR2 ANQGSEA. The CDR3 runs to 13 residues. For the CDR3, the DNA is TGCAGCGCTGTACGGGACTACCAAGAGACCCAGTACTTC. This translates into CSAVRDYQETQYF.

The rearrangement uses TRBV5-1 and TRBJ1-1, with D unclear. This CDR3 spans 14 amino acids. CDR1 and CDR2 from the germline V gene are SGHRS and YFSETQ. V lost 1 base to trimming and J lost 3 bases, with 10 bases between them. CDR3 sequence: CASSLRVGYTEAFF. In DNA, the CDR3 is TGCGCCAGCAGCTTGAGGGTCGGGTACACTGAAGCTTTCTTT.

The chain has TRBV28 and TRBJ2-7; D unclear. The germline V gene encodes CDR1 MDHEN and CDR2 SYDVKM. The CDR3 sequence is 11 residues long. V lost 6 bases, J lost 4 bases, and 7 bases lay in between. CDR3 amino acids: CASSTLYEQYF. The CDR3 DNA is TGTGCCAGCAGCACCTTGTACGAGCAGTACTTC.

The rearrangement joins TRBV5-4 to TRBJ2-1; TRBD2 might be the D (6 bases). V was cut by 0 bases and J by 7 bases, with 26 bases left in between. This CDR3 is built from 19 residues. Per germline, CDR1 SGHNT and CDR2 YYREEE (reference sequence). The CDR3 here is CASSLAGFSPVGRWNEQFF. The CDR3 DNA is TGTGCCAGCAGCTTGGCCGGTTTCAGCCCAGTGGGGAGGTGGAATGAGCAGTTCTTC.

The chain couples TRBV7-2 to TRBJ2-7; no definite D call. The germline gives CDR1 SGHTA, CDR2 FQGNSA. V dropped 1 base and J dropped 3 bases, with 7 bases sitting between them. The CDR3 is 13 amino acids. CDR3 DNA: TGTGCCAGCAGCTTAGACCATAACTACGAGCAGTACTTC. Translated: CASSLDHNYEQYF.

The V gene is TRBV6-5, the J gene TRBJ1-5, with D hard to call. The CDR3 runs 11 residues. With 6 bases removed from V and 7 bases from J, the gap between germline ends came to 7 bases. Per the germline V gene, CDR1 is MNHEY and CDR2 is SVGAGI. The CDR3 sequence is CASSRRQPQHF. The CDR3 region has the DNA TGTGCCAGCAGCAGAAGACAGCCCCAGCATTTT.

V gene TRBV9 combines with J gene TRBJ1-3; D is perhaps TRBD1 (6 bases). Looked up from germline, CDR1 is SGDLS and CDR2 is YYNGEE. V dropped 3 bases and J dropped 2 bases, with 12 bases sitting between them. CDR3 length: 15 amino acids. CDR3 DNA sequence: TGTGCCAGCAGCGGTATGTCAGGGGCTGGAAACACCATATATTTT. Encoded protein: CASSGMSGAGNTIYF.

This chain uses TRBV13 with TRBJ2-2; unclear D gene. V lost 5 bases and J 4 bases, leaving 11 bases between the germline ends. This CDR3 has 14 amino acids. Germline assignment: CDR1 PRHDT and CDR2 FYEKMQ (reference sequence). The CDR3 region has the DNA TGTGCCAGCAGCCTAAGAACAGTCACCGGGGAGCTGTTTTTT. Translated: CASSLRTVTGELFF.

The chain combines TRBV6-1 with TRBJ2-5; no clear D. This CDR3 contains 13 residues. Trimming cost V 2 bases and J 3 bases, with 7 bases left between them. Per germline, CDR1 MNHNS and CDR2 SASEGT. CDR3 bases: TGTGCCAGCAGTGAAACCTGGAAAGAGACCCAGTACTTC. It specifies CASSETWKETQYF.